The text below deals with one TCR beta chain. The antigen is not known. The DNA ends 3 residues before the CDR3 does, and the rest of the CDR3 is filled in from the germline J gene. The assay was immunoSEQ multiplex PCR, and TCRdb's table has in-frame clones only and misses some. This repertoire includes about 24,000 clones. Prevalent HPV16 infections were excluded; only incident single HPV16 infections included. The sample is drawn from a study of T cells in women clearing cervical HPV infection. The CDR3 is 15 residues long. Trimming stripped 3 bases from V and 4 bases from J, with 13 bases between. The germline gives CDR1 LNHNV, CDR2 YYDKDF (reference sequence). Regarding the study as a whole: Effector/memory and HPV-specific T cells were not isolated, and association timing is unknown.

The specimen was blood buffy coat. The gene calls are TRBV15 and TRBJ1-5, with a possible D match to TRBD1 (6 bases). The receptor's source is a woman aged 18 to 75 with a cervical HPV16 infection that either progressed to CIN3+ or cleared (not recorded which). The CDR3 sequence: CATSSGRQENQPQHF. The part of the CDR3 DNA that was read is TGTGCCACCAGCAGTGGAAGACAGGAGAATCAGCCC.